These 13 T cell receptor beta chains share one sample of origin, sequenced in a study of OX40 agonist ivuxolimab in advanced cancers. The data were produced by immunoSEQ multiplex PCR, yet TCRdb's version contains in-frame clones alone and is incomplete. The sample holds about 20,000 clones, 75% to 85% seen once. Sequencing was performed on CD4+ or CD8+ T cells sorted from blood, taken in a trial of the OX40 agonist ivuxolimab. The receptors were gathered from an adult with an advanced solid tumor such as melanoma, head and neck, liver or kidney cancer.

In the case of this clone: Other DNA sequences within the sample encode an identical CDR3. The rearrangement links TRBV27 to TRBJ2-5; D is tentatively TRBD1 or TRBD2 (5 bases each). V was pared by 5 bases and J by 0 bases, with 10 bases between. Germline lookup yields CDR1 MNHEY and CDR2 SMNVEV (reference sequence). This CDR3 is built from 14 residues. The CDR3 is CASSRGLHQETQYF. For the CDR3, the DNA is TGTGCCAGCAGTCGGGGCCTCCACCAAGAGACCCAGTACTTC.

This clone occurred a few times. This chain uses TRBV6-1 with TRBJ1-2, with D perhaps TRBD1 (5 bases). The germline V and J ends were trimmed by 1 base and 0 bases, with 12 bases remaining between them. This CDR3 spans 16 amino acids. Germline V lookup: CDR1 MNHNS, CDR2 SASEGT. CDR3 coding DNA: TGTGCCAGCAGTGAAGGTGAGGGCAGGGCTAACTATGGCTACACCTTC. Protein: CASSEGEGRANYGYTF.

The rearrangement links TRBV7-6 to TRBJ2-5; the match to TRBD2 covers 14 bases. Losses at the gene ends were 5 bases for V and 5 bases for J; bases not matched to a gene: 4. The CDR3 is 15 residues long. Germline CDR1 reads SGHVS; CDR2 reads FNYEAQ. CDR3 nucleotides: TGTGCCAGCAGCCGGGGACTAGCGGGAGTGGAGACCCAGTACTTC. Amino acid sequence: CASSRGLAGVETQYF.

The rearrangement joins TRBV28 to TRBJ2-1; the match to TRBD2 covers 11 bases. CDR1 and CDR2 (germline): MDHEN, SYDVKM. V was clipped by 3 bases and J by 8 bases; unmatched bases: 15. This CDR3 spans 18 amino acids. CDR3 amino acids: CASSFFRIAGGPWDEQFF. Here the CDR3 DNA reads TGTGCCAGCAGTTTCTTCCGAATAGCGGGAGGGCCATGGGATGAGCAGTTCTTC.

This clone ranks as medium-sized. The genes are TRBV7-7 and TRBJ2-7; D is tentatively TRBD1 or TRBD2 (5 bases each). Deletions cut 1 base from V and 5 bases from J, with 9 bases between. This CDR3 is 13 amino acids long. Germline V gives CDR1 SSHAT, CDR2 FNYEAQ (reference sequence). CDR3 loop: CASSLGGSNEQYF. CDR3 sequence (DNA): TGTGCCAGCAGCTTAGGGGGGAGCAACGAGCAGTACTTC.

The chain uses TRBV14 and TRBJ1-1; possibly TRBD1 for D (5 bases). CDR1 is SGHDN, CDR2 FVKESK, per germline. V was pared by 1 base and J by 3 bases, with 6 bases between. CDR3 length: 13 residues. CDR3 bases: TGTGCCAGCAGCCAAGGCAGGGACACTGAAGCTTTCTTT. The encoded protein is CASSQGRDTEAFF.

The rearrangement uses TRBV10-3 and TRBJ2-3; D ambiguous. Germline assignment: CDR1 ENHRY and CDR2 SYGVKD. The CDR3 extends over 13 amino acids. The CDR3 region is CAIRSQPWDTQYF. The CDR3 DNA is TGTGCGATTCGTAGCCAACCCTGGGATACGCAGTATTTT.

The V gene is TRBV5-1, the J gene TRBJ1-1, with no clear D. Trimming left V 2 bases short and J 3 bases short, with 14 bases between. The CDR3 is 15 residues long. Germline lookup yields CDR1 SGHRS and CDR2 YFSETQ. The CDR3 reads CASSLSGDRDTEAFF. CDR3 coding DNA: TGCGCCAGCAGCTTATCAGGCGATCGGGACACTGAAGCTTTCTTT.

The chain has TRBV13 and TRBJ2-7; TRBD1 aligns across 10 bases. The V gene end was trimmed by 5 bases and the J gene end by 1 base; junction bases not matched to a gene: 8. This CDR3 is built from 16 residues. Germline V lookup: CDR1 PRHDT, CDR2 FYEKMQ (reference sequence). The DNA for the CDR3 is TGTGCCAGCAGCCGAGCTTGGACAGGGGGATCCTACGAGCAGTACTTC. It is translated as CASSRAWTGGSYEQYF.

This chain links TRBV27 with TRBJ1-2, with TRBD1 as a possible D gene (6 bases). The CDR3 is 13 amino acids. V dropped 5 bases and J dropped 3 bases, with 10 bases sitting between them. Germline V CDR1 and CDR2: MNHEY, SMNVEV (reference sequence). The CDR3 DNA follows: TGTGCCAGCAGTCAAAGGACAGACTATGGCTACACCTTC. This sequence encodes CASSQRTDYGYTF.

V usage is TRBV7-9 and J usage is TRBJ1-6; 7 positions agree with TRBD1. Germline CDR1 SEHNR, CDR2 FQNEAQ (reference sequence). The ends lost 5 bases at V and 6 bases at J; junction bases unmatched: 7. This CDR3 contains 15 residues. CDR3 DNA: TGTGCCAGCAGCCGCCGGGACAGACTTAATTCACCCCTCCACTTT. Protein product: CASSRRDRLNSPLHF.

The J gene is TRBJ1-4, the V gene TRBV4-2; D unclear. Germline V gives CDR1 LGHNA, CDR2 YNFKEQ. CDR3 length equals 13 residues. The V gene lost 5 bases and the J gene lost 5 bases, with 9 bases spanning the gap. CDR3 protein: CASSLKANEKLFF. The CDR3 DNA sequence: TGTGCCAGCAGCTTGAAGGCGAATGAAAAACTGTTTTTT.

This sequence joins TRBV29-1 and TRBJ1-1; no clear D. The CDR3 is 13 residues long. CDR1 SQVTM and CDR2 ANQGSEA come from the germline V gene. V was trimmed by 8 bases and J by 1 base, leaving 14 bases between them. The CDR3 sequence is CSPVLTSNTEAFF. The CDR3 bases are TGCAGCCCCGTGTTGACATCGAACACTGAAGCTTTCTTT.